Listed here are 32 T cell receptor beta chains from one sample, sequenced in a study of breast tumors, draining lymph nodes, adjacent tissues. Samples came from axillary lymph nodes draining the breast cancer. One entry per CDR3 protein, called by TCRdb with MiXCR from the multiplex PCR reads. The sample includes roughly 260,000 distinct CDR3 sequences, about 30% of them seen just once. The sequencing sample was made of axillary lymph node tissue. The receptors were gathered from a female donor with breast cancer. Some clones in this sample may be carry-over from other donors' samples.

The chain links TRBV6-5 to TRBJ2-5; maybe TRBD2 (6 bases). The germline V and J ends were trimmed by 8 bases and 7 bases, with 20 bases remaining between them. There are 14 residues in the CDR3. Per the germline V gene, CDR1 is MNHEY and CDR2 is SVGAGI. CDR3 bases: TGTGCCAGCGGTAACCCGAGCGGGCGGGGGACCCAGTACTTC. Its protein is CASGNPSGRGTQYF.

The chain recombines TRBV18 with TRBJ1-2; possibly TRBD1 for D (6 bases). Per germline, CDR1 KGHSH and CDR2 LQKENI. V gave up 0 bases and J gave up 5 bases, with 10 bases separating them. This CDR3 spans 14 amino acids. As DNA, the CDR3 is TGTGCCAGCTCACCACCGGGCAGGGGATATGGCTACACCTTC. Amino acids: CASSPPGRGYGYTF.

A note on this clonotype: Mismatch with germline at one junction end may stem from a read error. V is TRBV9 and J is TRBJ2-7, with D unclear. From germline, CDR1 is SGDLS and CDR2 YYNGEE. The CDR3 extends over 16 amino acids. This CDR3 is CASSVATGQSPHEQYF. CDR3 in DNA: TGTGCCAGCAGCGTAGCTACTGGGCAGAGCCCCCACGAACAGTACTTC.

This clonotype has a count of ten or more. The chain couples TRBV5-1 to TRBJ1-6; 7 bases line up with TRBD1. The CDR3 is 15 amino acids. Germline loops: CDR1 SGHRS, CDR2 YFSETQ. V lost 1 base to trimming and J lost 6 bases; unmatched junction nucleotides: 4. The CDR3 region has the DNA TGCGCCAGCAGCTTGTTGACAGGGCCTAATTCACCCCTCCACTTT. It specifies CASSLLTGPNSPLHF.

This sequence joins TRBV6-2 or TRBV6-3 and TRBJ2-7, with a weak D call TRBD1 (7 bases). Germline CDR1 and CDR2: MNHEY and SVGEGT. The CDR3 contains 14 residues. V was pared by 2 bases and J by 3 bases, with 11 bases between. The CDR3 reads CASSYAQGGYEQYF. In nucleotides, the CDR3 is TGTGCCAGCAGTTACGCGCAGGGGGGCTACGAGCAGTACTTC.

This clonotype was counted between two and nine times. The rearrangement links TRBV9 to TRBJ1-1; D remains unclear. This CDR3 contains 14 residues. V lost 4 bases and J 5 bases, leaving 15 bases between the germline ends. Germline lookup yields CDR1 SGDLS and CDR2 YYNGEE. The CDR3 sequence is CASSPGGIRTEAFF. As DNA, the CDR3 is TGTGCCAGCAGCCCAGGAGGGATTCGGACTGAAGCTTTCTTT.

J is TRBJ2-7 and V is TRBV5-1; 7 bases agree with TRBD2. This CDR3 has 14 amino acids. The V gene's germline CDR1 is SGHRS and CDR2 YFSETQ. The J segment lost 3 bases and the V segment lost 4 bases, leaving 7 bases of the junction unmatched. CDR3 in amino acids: CASSPREENYEQYF. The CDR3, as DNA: TGCGCCAGCAGCCCCCGGGAGGAGAACTACGAGCAGTACTTC.

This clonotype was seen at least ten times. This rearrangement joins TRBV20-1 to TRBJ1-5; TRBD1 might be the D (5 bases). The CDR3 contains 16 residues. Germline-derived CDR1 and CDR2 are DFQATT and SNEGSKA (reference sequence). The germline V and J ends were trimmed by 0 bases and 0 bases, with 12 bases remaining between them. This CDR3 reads CSARDSSGHSNQPQHF. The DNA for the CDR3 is TGCAGTGCTAGAGATTCATCAGGGCATAGCAATCAGCCCCAGCATTTT.

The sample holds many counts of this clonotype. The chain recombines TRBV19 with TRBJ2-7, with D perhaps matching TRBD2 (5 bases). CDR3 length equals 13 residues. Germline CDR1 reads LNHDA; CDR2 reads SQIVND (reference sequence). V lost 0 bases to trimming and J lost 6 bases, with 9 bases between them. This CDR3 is CASSIDRGFEQYF. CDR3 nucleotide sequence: TGTGCCAGTAGTATAGATCGAGGGTTCGAGCAGTACTTC.

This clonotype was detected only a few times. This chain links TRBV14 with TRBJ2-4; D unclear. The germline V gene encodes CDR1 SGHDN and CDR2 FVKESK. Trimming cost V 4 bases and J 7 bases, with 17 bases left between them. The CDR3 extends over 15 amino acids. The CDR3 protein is CASSRSVSVGNIQYF. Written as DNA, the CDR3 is TGTGCCAGCAGCCGATCCGTTTCTGTGGGCAACATTCAGTACTTC.

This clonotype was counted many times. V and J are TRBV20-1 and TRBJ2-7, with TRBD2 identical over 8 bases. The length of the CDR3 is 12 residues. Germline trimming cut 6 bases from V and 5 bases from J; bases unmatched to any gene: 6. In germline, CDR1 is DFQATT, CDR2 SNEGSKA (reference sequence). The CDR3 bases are TGCAGTGCAAACGGACTAGCCAACGAGCAGTACTTC. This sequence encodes CSANGLANEQYF.

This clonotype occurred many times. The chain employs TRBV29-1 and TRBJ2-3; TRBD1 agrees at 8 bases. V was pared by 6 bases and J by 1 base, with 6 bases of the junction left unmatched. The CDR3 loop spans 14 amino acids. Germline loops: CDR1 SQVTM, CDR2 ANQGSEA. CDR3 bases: TGCAGCGTGCAAACGACAGGGGGCACAGATACGCAGTATTTT. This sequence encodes CSVQTTGGTDTQYF.

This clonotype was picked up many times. Written as DNA, the CDR3 is TGTGCCAGCAGTCCTCGGGGGAATCAGCCCCAGCATTTT. It is translated as CASSPRGNQPQHF. The chain combines TRBV2 with TRBJ1-5; D is perhaps TRBD1 (5 bases). The germline V gene encodes CDR1 SNHLY and CDR2 FYNNEI. V was clipped by 5 bases and J by 4 bases, with 9 bases between them. The CDR3 is 13 amino acids.

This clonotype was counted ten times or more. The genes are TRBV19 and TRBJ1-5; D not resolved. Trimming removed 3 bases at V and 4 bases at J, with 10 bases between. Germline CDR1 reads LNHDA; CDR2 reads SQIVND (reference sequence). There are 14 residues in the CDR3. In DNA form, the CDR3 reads TGTGCCAGTAGTATTACGGGAAATAATCAGCCCCAGCATTTT. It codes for CASSITGNNQPQHF.

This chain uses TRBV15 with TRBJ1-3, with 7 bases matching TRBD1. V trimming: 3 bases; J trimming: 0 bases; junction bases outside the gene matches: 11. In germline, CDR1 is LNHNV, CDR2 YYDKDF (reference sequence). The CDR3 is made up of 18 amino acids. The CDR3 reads CATSSGQGDVSSGNTIYF. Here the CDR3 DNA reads TGTGCCACCAGCAGCGGGCAGGGGGACGTATCCTCTGGAAACACCATATATTTT.

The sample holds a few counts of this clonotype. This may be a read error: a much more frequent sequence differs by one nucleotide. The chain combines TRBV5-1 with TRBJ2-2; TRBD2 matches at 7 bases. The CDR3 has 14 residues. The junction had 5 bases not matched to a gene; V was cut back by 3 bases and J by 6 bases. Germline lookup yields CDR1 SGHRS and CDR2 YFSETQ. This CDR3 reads CASSYGGGAGELFF. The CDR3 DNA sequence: TGCGCCAGCAGCTACGGGGGAGGGGCCGGGGAGCTGTTTTTT.

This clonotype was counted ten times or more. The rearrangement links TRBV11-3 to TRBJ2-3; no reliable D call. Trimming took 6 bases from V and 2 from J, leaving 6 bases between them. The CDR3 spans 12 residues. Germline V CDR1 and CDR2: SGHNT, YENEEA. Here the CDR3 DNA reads TGTGCCAGCAGGACCCTCACAGATACGCAGTATTTT. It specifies CASRTLTDTQYF.

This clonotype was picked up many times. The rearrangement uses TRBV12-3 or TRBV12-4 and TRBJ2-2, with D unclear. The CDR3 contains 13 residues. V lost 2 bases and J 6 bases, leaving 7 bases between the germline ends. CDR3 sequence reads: CASSLLGPGELFF. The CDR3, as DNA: TGTGCCAGCAGTTTACTGGGCCCCGGGGAGCTGTTTTTT.

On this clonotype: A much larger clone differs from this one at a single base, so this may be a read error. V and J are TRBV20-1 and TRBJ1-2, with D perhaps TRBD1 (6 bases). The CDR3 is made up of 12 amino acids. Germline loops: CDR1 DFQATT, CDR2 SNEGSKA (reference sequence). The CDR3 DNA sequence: TGCAGTGCTAGCGAGGGGGTCTATGGCTCCACCTTC. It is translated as CSASEGVYGSTF.

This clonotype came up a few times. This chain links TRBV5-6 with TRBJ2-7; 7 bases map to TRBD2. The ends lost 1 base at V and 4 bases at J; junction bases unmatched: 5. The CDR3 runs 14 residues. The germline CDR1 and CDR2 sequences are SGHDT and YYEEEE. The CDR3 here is CASSLLAAPYEQYF. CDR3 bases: TGTGCCAGCAGCTTGCTAGCGGCACCGTACGAGCAGTACTTC.

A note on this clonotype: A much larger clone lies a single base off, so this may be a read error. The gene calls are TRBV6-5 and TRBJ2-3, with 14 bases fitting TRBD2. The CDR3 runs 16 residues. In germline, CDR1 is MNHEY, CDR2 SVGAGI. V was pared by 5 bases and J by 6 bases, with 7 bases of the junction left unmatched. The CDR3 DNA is TGTGCCAGCAGTCACGGACTAGCGGGAGGCCGGGATACGCAGTATTTT. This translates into CASSHGLAGGRDTQYF.

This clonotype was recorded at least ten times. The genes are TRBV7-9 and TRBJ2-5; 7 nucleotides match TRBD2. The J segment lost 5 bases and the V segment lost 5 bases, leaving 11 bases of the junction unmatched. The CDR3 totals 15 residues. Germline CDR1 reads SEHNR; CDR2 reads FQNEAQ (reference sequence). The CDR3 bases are TGTGCCAGCAGCCCTGGGGACTACCATGTGGAGACCCAGTACTTC. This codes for CASSPGDYHVETQYF. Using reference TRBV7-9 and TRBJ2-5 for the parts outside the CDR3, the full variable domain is DTGVSQNPRHKITKRGQNVTFRCDPISEHNRLYWYRQTLGQGPEFLTYFQNEAQLEKSRLLSDRFSAERPKGSFSTLEIQRTEQGDSAMYLCASSPGDYHVETQYFGPGTRLLVL.

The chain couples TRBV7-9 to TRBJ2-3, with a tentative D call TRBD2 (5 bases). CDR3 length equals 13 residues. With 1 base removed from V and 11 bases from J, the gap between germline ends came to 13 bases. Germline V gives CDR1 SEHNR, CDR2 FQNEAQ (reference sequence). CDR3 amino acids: CASSLGHGNEQYF. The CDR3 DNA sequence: TGTGCCAGCAGCTTAGGACACGGGAATGAGCAGTATTTT.

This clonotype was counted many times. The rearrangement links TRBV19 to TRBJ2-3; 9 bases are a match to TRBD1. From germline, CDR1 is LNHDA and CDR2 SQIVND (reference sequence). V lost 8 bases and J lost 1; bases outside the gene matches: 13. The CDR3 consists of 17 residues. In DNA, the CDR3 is TGTGCCAGTTCGATTGTGGGACAGGGAATGGGCACAGATACGCAGTATTTT. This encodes CASSIVGQGMGTDTQYF.

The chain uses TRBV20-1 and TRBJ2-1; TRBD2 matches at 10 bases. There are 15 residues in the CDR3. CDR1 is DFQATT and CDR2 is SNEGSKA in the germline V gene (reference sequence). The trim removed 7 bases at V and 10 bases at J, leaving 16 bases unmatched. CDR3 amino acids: CSGNPSGSDPYEQFF. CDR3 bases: TGCAGTGGGAACCCTAGCGGGAGCGATCCCTACGAGCAGTTCTTC.

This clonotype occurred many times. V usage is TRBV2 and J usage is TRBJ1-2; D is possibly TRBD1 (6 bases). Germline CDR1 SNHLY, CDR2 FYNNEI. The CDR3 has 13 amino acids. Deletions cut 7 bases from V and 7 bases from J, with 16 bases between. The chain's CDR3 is CASTTGTYGGYTF. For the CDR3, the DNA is TGTGCCAGCACTACAGGGACATACGGTGGCTACACCTTC.

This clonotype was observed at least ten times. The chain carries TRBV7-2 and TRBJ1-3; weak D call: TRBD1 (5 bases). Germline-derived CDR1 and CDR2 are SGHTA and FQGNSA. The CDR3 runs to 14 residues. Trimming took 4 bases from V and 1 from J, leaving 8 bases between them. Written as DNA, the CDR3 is TGTGCCAGCAGCTGGGGACTGTCTGGAAACACCATATATTTT. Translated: CASSWGLSGNTIYF.

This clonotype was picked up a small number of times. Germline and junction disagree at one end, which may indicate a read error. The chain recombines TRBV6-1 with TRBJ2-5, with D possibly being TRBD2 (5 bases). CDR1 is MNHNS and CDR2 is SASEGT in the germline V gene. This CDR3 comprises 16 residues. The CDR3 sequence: CASSQATGFVMETQYF. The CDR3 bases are TGTGCCAGCAGTCAAGCGACGGGATTTGTAATGGAGACCCAGTACTTC.

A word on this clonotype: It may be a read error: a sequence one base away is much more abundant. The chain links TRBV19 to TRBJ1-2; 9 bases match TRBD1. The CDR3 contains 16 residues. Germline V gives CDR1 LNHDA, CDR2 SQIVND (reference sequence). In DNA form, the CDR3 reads TGTGCCAGTAGTAGAACCACGGGACAGGGCTACTATGGCTACGCCTTC. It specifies CASSRTTGQGYYGYAF.

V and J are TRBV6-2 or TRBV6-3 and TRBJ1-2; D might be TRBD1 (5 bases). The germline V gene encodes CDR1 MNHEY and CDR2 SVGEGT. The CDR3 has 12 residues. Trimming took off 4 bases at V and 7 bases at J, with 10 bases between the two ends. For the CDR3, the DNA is TGTGCCAGCAGTTTCCAGGGCTCTGGCTACACCTTC. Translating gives CASSFQGSGYTF.

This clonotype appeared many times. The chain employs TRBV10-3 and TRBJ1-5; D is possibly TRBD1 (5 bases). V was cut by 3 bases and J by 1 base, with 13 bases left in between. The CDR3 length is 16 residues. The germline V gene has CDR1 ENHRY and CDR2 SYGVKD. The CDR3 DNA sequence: TGTGCCATCAGTGAACAGGCACCGACAAGCAATCAGCCCCAGCATTTT. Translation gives CAISEQAPTSNQPQHF.

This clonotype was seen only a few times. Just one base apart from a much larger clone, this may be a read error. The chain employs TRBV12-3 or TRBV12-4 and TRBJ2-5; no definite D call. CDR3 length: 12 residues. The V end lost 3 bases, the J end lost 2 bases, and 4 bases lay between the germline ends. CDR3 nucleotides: TGTGCCAGCAGTTTCTGGCAAGAGACCCAGTACTTC. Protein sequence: CASSFWQETQYF.